The 7 T cell receptor beta chains presented below share a single source sample, sequenced in a study of a mutant IDH1 vaccine in newly diagnosed glioma. Regarding time point: baseline, week 1 (first vaccination visit). The treatment: pre-vaccination baseline after standard-of-care therapy. Measured with immunoSEQ multiplex PCR; TCRdb has only the in-frame clones, and not every one. The sample holds about 98,000 clones, approximately 90% seen once. The input for sequencing was PBMCs, taken from a glioma patient treated with radiotherapy, temozolomide or both. Source of these receptors: a woman aged 45 to 65 with glioma.

The V gene is TRBV4-1, the J gene TRBJ2-7, with 8 bases aligning to TRBD2. The ends lost 4 bases at V and 7 bases at J; junction bases unmatched: 9. The CDR3 consists of 14 residues. CDR1 and CDR2 from the germline V gene are MGHRA and YSYEKL. As DNA, the CDR3 is TGCGCCAGCAGCCCACGAGCGGGAGCAGGAGAGCAGTACTTC. Translation gives CASSPRAGAGEQYF.

This clone occurred once. The rearrangement uses TRBV19 and TRBJ2-7; 8 bases match TRBD1. CDR1 is LNHDA and CDR2 is SQIVND in the germline V gene (reference sequence). Trimming cost V 4 bases and J 6 bases; bases outside gene matches: 11. The CDR3 is 15 residues long. Here the CDR3 DNA reads TGTGCCAGTAGTAACGGACAGGGTTGGGTCCTCGAGCAGTACTTC. Translated, it gives CASSNGQGWVLEQYF.

This rearrangement joins TRBV4-1 to TRBJ2-5; the D gene is possibly TRBD1 (6 bases). This CDR3 is 14 amino acids long. Between the trimmed V and J ends, which lost 1 base and 4 bases, there was a span of 10 bases. Germline values: CDR1 MGHRA, CDR2 YSYEKL. CDR3 residues: CASSQGKGVETQYF. CDR3 coding DNA: TGCGCCAGCAGCCAAGGAAAGGGGGTAGAGACCCAGTACTTC.

This clone was detected only a few times. V and J are TRBV7-3 and TRBJ1-1, with no clear D. The V and J ends lost 5 bases and 1 base respectively, with 11 bases between them. Germline V lookup: CDR1 SGHTA, CDR2 FQGTGA. The length of the CDR3 is 14 residues. The CDR3 DNA is TGTGCCAGCAGCCCCCCTGGCCAGAACACTGAAGCTTTCTTT. Translation: CASSPPGQNTEAFF.

V and J are TRBV7-9 and TRBJ2-2, with 10 bases lining up with TRBD1. Germline lookup yields CDR1 SEHNR and CDR2 FQNEAQ (reference sequence). The J segment lost 5 bases and the V segment lost 2 bases, leaving 5 bases of the junction unmatched. This CDR3 spans 16 amino acids. The CDR3 reads CASSLRGQGKTGELFF. For the CDR3, the DNA is TGTGCCAGCAGCTTACGGGGACAGGGGAAAACCGGGGAGCTGTTTTTT.

This clone came up once. V is TRBV6-5 and J is TRBJ1-5; no clear D. The germline V gene has CDR1 MNHEY and CDR2 SVGAGI. The CDR3 covers 13 residues. Trimming removed 4 bases at V and 7 bases at J, with 11 bases between. CDR3 residues: CASSFGRSQPQHF. CDR3 nucleotides: TGTGCCAGCAGTTTCGGCAGGAGCCAGCCCCAGCATTTT.

The rearrangement joins TRBV28 to TRBJ1-2; TRBD1 might be the D (5 bases). This CDR3 spans 15 amino acids. Per the germline V gene, CDR1 is MDHEN and CDR2 is SYDVKM. The V and J ends lost 4 bases and 3 bases respectively, with 15 bases between them. CDR3 sequence (DNA): TGTGCCAGCAGTTCTATCGGGACCGACCACTATGGCTACACCTTC. Translating gives CASSSIGTDHYGYTF.